Following are 30 T cell receptor beta chains from one sample sequenced in a study of T cell responses to AZD1222 COVID-19 vaccine. Sequencing was performed with immunoSEQ multiplex PCR; in TCRdb, only in-frame clones are kept and a portion is missing. This table holds roughly 180,000 clones, 75% to 90% found once. The input for sequencing was peripheral blood, taken on day 0 of AZD1222 vaccination. The receptors shown here come from an adult in good health.

This clone has only one observation. CDR3 bases: TGCAGTGCTAGTTTGGCAGTCGGAGCGAACACCGGGGAGCTGTTTTTT. The encoded protein is CSASLAVGANTGELFF. The chain links TRBV20-1 to TRBJ2-2; no clear D gene. Germline assignment: CDR1 DFQATT and CDR2 SNEGSKA (reference sequence). Trimming shortened V by 3 bases and J by 0 bases, and 14 bases separated the two germline ends. The CDR3 is made up of 16 amino acids.

This clone was observed once. J is TRBJ2-3 and V is TRBV10-3; possible D gene TRBD2, 5 bases. Germline values: CDR1 ENHRY, CDR2 SYGVKD. V shed 6 bases and J shed 0 bases, with 7 bases lying between them. This CDR3 comprises 13 residues. The CDR3 loop is CAIRGGSTDTQYF. CDR3 coding DNA: TGTGCCATCAGGGGCGGGAGCACAGATACGCAGTATTTT.

Here the CDR3 DNA reads TGTGCCAGCAGTTACTCGGGAAATGAAAAACTGTTTTTT. Translated: CASSYSGNEKLFF. The chain employs TRBV6-5 and TRBJ1-4; the D is unclear. The CDR3 has 13 amino acids. Trimming removed 0 bases from V and 5 bases from J, with 4 bases in between. The germline gives CDR1 MNHEY, CDR2 SVGAGI.

The chain has TRBV25-1 and TRBJ1-6; TRBD1 aligns across 9 bases. The germline V gene has CDR1 MGHDK and CDR2 SYGVNS. The CDR3 contains 14 residues. Trimming removed 5 bases from V and 8 bases from J; junction bases left unmatched: 4. DNA of the CDR3: TGTGCCAGCAGTAACACAGGGGGCGATTCACCCCTCCACTTT. Amino acids: CASSNTGGDSPLHF.

The table lists this clone with a count of one. The CDR3 sequence: CASSEGRDFWSSYNSPLHF. CDR3 DNA: TGCGCCAGCAGTGAGGGCAGGGACTTTTGGAGCTCCTATAATTCACCCCTCCACTTT. The chain couples TRBV10-2 to TRBJ1-6, with D possibly being TRBD1 (5 bases). The germline V gene encodes CDR1 WSHSY and CDR2 SAAADI. V gave up 2 bases and J gave up 0 bases, with 17 bases separating them. This CDR3 is built from 19 residues.

The rearrangement joins TRBV10-3 to TRBJ2-1, with D possibly TRBD2 on 7 matching bases. The V end was cut by 4 bases, the J end by 0 bases, with 19 bases between. Germline-derived CDR1 and CDR2 are ENHRY and SYGVKD. The CDR3 extends over 18 amino acids. Written as DNA, the CDR3 is TGTGCCATCAGTGGGAACACGGGGGGCCAGGGCTCCTACAATGAGCAGTTCTTC. Translation: CAISGNTGGQGSYNEQFF.

This rearrangement joins TRBV28 to TRBJ2-2, with a possible D match to TRBD2 (5 bases). From germline, CDR1 is MDHEN and CDR2 SYDVKM. Trimming took 6 bases from V and 0 from J, leaving 8 bases between them. CDR3 size: 14 residues. Here the CDR3 DNA reads TGTGCCAGCAGAAGCGGAGCGAACACCGGGGAGCTGTTTTTT. Translated, it gives CASRSGANTGELFF.

This rearrangement joins TRBV7-3 to TRBJ2-3; possibly TRBD2 for D (5 bases). Trimming removed 5 bases at V and 5 bases at J, with 20 bases between. The CDR3 length is 16 residues. The germline V gene has CDR1 SGHTA and CDR2 FQGTGA. The CDR3: CASSPPGSGFGDTQYF. Written as DNA, the CDR3 is TGTGCCAGCAGCCCACCGGGGTCCGGTTTCGGAGATACGCAGTATTTT.

J is TRBJ1-1 and V is TRBV7-6; tentative D call: TRBD1 (5 bases). The length of the CDR3 is 13 residues. The germline V and J ends were trimmed by 3 bases and 1 base, with 6 bases remaining between them. Germline CDR1 and CDR2: SGHVS and FNYEAQ. CDR3 nucleotides: TGTGCCAGCAGCTTGACAGAGAACACTGAAGCTTTCTTT. Its translation is CASSLTENTEAFF.

This chain joins TRBV6-4 and TRBJ1-5; 8 positions agree with TRBD1. The CDR3 runs 12 residues. Germline values: CDR1 MRHNA, CDR2 SNTAGT. The V gene end was trimmed by 9 bases and the J gene end by 4 bases; junction bases not matched to a gene: 2. Here the CDR3 DNA reads TGTGCCAGGAGGACAGGGAATCAGCCCCAGCATTTT. It specifies CARRTGNQPQHF.

This clone was found once. The V call is TRBV6-1, the J call TRBJ2-5, with D perhaps matching TRBD1 or TRBD2 (6 bases each). Trimming left V 1 base short and J 0 bases short, with 12 bases between. Germline V gives CDR1 MNHNS, CDR2 SASEGT. This CDR3 comprises 16 residues. The CDR3 DNA is TGTGCCAGCAGTGAAGTACAGGGACTGTACCAAGAGACCCAGTACTTC. Amino acids: CASSEVQGLYQETQYF.

Concerning this clone itself: The junction does not match germline at one end; this may be a read error. The chain joins TRBV5-6 to TRBJ2-7; TRBD1 agrees at 9 bases. The CDR3 totals 14 residues. CDR1 and CDR2 (germline): SGHDT, YYEEEE. CDR3 region: CASSLEGWTGVGSF. The CDR3 DNA reads as TGTGCCAGCAGCTTGGAAGGTTGGACAGGGGTCGGTAGCTTC.

In the case of this clone: The junction shows a germline mismatch at one end, possibly a read error. The V and J genes are TRBV19 and TRBJ2-1; TRBD2 is a possible D gene (6 bases). Germline CDR1 reads LNHDA; CDR2 reads SQIVND (reference sequence). The CDR3 contains 13 residues. The CDR3 region has the DNA TGTGCCAGTAGTATAGGGGACTTACCAGAGCTGTTCTTC. This encodes CASSIGDLPELFF. Together with reference TRBV19 and TRBJ2-1, the CDR3 gives the full variable domain: DGGITQSPKYLFRKEGQNVTLSCEQNLNHDAMYWYRQDPGQGLRLIYYSQIVNDFQKGDIAEGYSVSREKKESFPLTVTSAQKNPTAFYLCASSIGDLPELFFGPGTRLTVL.

As DNA, the CDR3 is TGTGCCAGCAGCCATACCGGGACTGGAAAACTGTTTTTT. It yields the protein CASSHTGTGKLFF. This rearrangement joins TRBV3-1 (or the pseudogene TRBV3-2) to TRBJ1-4; D might be TRBD1 (5 bases). The CDR3 runs to 13 residues. Per the germline V gene, CDR1 is LGHDT and CDR2 is YNNKEL (reference sequence). V was clipped by 3 bases and J by 10 bases, with 12 bases between them.

V usage is TRBV29-1 and J usage is TRBJ1-3; D is ambiguous. The V gene's germline CDR1 is SQVTM and CDR2 ANQGSEA. Trimming shortened V by 4 bases and J by 1 base, and 8 bases separated the two germline ends. The CDR3 spans 13 residues. CDR3: CSVVYGSGNTIYF. The CDR3 DNA follows: TGCAGCGTTGTCTACGGTTCTGGAAACACCATATATTTT. Variable domain in full (rest from reference TRBV29-1 and TRBJ1-3): SAVISQKPSRDICQRGTSLTIQCQVDSQVTMMFWYRQQPGQSLTLIATANQGSEATYESGFVIDKFPISRPNLTFSTLTVSNMSPEDSSIYLCSVVYGSGNTIYFGEGSWLTVV.

The DNA of the CDR3 is TGTGCCAGCAGTTTATTAGGAGCGCTGGTCTTCTACGGCTACACCTTC. Protein: CASSLLGALVFYGYTF. The V gene is TRBV28, the J gene TRBJ1-2; D unclear. The CDR3 is 16 residues long. From germline, CDR1 is MDHEN and CDR2 SYDVKM. Trimming pared 1 base from V and 8 bases from J, leaving 20 bases between.

This rearrangement joins TRBV4-3 to TRBJ1-2, with D possibly matching TRBD1 (5 bases). The CDR3 spans 17 residues. CDR1 is LGHNA, CDR2 YSLEER, per germline. V shed 0 bases and J shed 4 bases, with 18 bases lying between them. This CDR3 reads CASSQEVGFRGVYGYTF. The CDR3 nucleotides are TGCGCCAGCAGCCAAGAAGTCGGTTTCCGGGGCGTCTATGGCTACACCTTC.

The gene calls are TRBV7-2 and TRBJ2-1; maybe TRBD2 (7 bases). The CDR3 is 16 amino acids. V was shortened by 2 bases and J by 4 bases, with 15 bases between the two germline ends. Germline CDR1 is SGHTA and CDR2 is FQGNSA. CDR3 nucleotide sequence: TGTGCCAGCAGCTTATTGGGCGGGGGCAGGTACAATGAGCAGTTCTTC. Translating gives CASSLLGGGRYNEQFF.

The chain uses TRBV6-5 and TRBJ1-4, with 8 bases fitting TRBD1. This CDR3 region has 12 residues. Trimming removed 10 bases from V and 8 bases from J; junction bases left unmatched: 6. Germline V lookup: CDR1 MNHEY, CDR2 SVGAGI. In nucleotides, the CDR3 is TGTGCCACCAGGGGGCTGGGAGAAAAACTGTTTTTT. It translates to CATRGLGEKLFF.

For this clone: This CDR3 is missing its conserved last phenylalanine or tryptophan, likely due to a read error. Because the CDR3's place on the DNA is in doubt, the DNA is left out and the CDR3 is given as listed by TCRdb. This chain links TRBV30 with TRBJ1-1; TRBD1, the table's D call, lacks a check against the DNA. Inclusive of both ends, the CDR3 amounts to 9 amino acids. The germline gives CDR1 GTSNPN, CDR2 SVGIG (reference sequence). CDR3: CAWSRTGPL.

The V gene is TRBV11-2, the J gene TRBJ2-1; perhaps TRBD1 as D (6 bases). CDR3 length: 15 residues. Trimming removed 3 bases at V and 8 bases at J, with 17 bases between. The V gene's germline CDR1 is SGHAT and CDR2 FQNNGV. CDR3 sequence reads: CASSFPGRGRDEQFF. The CDR3 DNA is TGTGCCAGCAGCTTCCCGGGCAGGGGTAGGGATGAGCAGTTCTTC. Drawing the rest from reference TRBV11-2 and TRBJ2-1, the complete variable domain is EAGVAQSPRYKIIEKRQSVAFWCNPISGHATLYWYQQILGQGPKLLIQFQNNGVVDDSQLPKDRFSAERLKGVDSTLKIQPAKLEDSAVYLCASSFPGRGRDEQFFGPGTRLTVL.

The chain is built from TRBV7-9 and TRBJ1-1, with D possibly matching TRBD1 (6 bases). V was trimmed by 2 bases and J by 4 bases, leaving 11 bases between them. The CDR3 contains 14 residues. Germline CDR1 reads SEHNR; CDR2 reads FQNEAQ (reference sequence). The CDR3 sequence is CASSLRGQITEAFF. For the CDR3, the DNA is TGTGCCAGCAGCTTACGGGGGCAGATCACTGAAGCTTTCTTT.

The chain combines TRBV10-1 with TRBJ2-7; D is unclear. The V end lost 6 bases, the J end lost 5 bases, and 8 bases lay between the germline ends. Looked up from germline, CDR1 is WNHNN and CDR2 is SYGVQD (reference sequence). The CDR3 is 11 amino acids. The CDR3 reads CASSPVHEQYF. The CDR3 DNA reads TGCGCCAGCAGCCCTGTTCACGAGCAGTACTTC.

This chain uses TRBV5-8 with TRBJ1-2, with a possible D match to TRBD1 (5 bases). Germline V lookup: CDR1 SGHTS, CDR2 YDEGEE. V was clipped by 3 bases and J by 5 bases, with 14 bases between them. The CDR3 covers 14 residues. The CDR3 DNA is TGTGCCAGCAGCTCCTATGCAGGGCGATATGGCTACACCTTC. Translated, it gives CASSSYAGRYGYTF.

The chain employs TRBV27 and TRBJ2-1; D is uncertain. Germline values: CDR1 MNHEY, CDR2 SMNVEV (reference sequence). The length of the CDR3 is 14 residues. V was shortened by 6 bases and J by 4 bases, with 13 bases between the two germline ends. CDR3: CASSLWAEYNEQFF. The CDR3 DNA follows: TGTGCCAGCAGCTTGTGGGCGGAGTACAATGAGCAGTTCTTC.

The chain uses TRBV3-1 (or the pseudogene TRBV3-2) and TRBJ1-3, with D tentatively TRBD1 (5 bases). V lost 1 base to trimming and J lost 0 bases, with 13 bases between them. Per the germline V gene, CDR1 is LGHDT and CDR2 is YNNKEL (reference sequence). The CDR3 extends over 17 amino acids. DNA of the CDR3: TGTGCCAGCAGCCAAGTCCGGGACTCCCGCTCTGGAAACACCATATATTTT. This encodes CASSQVRDSRSGNTIYF.

The chain uses TRBV5-8 and TRBJ1-2; a weak D match, TRBD1 (5 bases). The CDR3 is made up of 13 amino acids. CDR1 and CDR2 (germline): SGHTS, YDEGEE. Between the trimmed V and J ends, which lost 4 bases and 2 bases, there was a span of 9 bases. CDR3: CASSGHRNYGYTF. CDR3 bases: TGTGCCAGCAGCGGCCACAGGAACTATGGCTACACCTTC.

This chain joins TRBV27 and TRBJ2-1; D may match TRBD1 or TRBD2 (6 bases each). Germline V gene sequence: CDR1 MNHEY, CDR2 SMNVEV (reference sequence). The CDR3 has 15 residues. V lost 3 bases and J lost 2, with 11 bases in between. The CDR3 DNA follows: TGTGCCAGCAGTTTGGGCCGGGGGCCCTACAATGAGCAGTTCTTC. Amino acid sequence: CASSLGRGPYNEQFF.

This chain uses TRBV6-5 with TRBJ2-3; D remains ambiguous. The CDR3 has 11 residues. Trimming removed 7 bases at V and 7 bases at J, with 9 bases between. CDR1 and CDR2 (germline): MNHEY, SVGAGI. For the CDR3, the DNA is TGTGCCAGCACCTCAAGTAATACGCAGTATTTT. It yields the protein CASTSSNTQYF.

This rearrangement joins TRBV2 to TRBJ2-7, with D unclear. Germline V gene sequence: CDR1 SNHLY, CDR2 FYNNEI. The ends were cut back, 4 bases at V and 7 bases at J, with 8 bases in the middle. The CDR3 contains 11 residues. The CDR3 bases are TGTGCCAGCAGTGGCATTGAGGAGCAGTACTTC. This codes for CASSGIEEQYF.